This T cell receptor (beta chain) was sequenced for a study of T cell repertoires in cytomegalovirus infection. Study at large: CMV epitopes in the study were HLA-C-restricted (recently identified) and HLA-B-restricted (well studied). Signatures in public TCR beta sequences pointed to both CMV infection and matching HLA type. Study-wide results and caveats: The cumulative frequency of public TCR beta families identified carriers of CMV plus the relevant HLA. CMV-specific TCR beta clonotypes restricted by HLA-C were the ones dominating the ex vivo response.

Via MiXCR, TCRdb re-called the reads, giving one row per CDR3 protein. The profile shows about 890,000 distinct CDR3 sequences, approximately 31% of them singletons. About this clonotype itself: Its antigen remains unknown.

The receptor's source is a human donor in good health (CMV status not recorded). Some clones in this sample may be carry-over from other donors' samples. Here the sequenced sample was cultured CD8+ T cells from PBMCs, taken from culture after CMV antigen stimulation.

CDR3 sequence: CASSLRAGGPTDTQYF. CDR3 nucleotide sequence: TGTGCCAGCAGCCTCAGGGCGGGGGGCCCCACAGATACGCAGTATTTT. The chain is built from TRBV7-9 and TRBJ2-3; 8 bases align to TRBD2. The length of the CDR3 is 16 residues. The V segment lost 5 bases and the J segment 2 bases; nucleotides outside the gene matches: 9. Germline CDR1 SEHNR, CDR2 FQNEAQ (reference sequence).